Detailed here is one T cell receptor beta chain. Its antigen is unknown. This record comes from a study of T cells in Graves' hyperthyroidism and ophthalmopathy. TCR beta CDR3 region amplification was performed from RNA transcripts. Researchers ran a first-round RT-PCR on the TCR CDR3 using the HTBI primer set. TCRdb fed the multiplex PCR reads into MiXCR, producing one record per CDR3 protein. The sample shows approximately 600,000 distinct CDR3 sequences, over 11% of them seen only once. Study-level results: Ophthalmopathy cases were set apart from stable hyperthyroidism by a 13 V-J model.

Sequenced sample: blood. The TCR sequence derives from a woman in her 30s with Graves' hyperthyroidism that later progressed to Graves' ophthalmopathy.

The CDR3 loop reads CATSDVGDYGYTF. CDR3 nucleotide sequence: TGTGCCACCAGTGATGTAGGGGACTATGGCTACACCTTC. The chain recombines TRBV24-1 with TRBJ1-2, with a tentative D call TRBD1 (5 bases). The CDR3 is made up of 13 amino acids. Trimming shortened V by 3 bases and J by 3 bases, and 7 bases separated the two germline ends. Germline V gives CDR1 KGHDR, CDR2 SFDVKD.